Following are 22 T cell receptor beta chains from one sample sequenced in a study of T cell responses to AZD1222 COVID-19 vaccine. The data were produced by immunoSEQ multiplex PCR, yet TCRdb's version contains in-frame clones alone and is incomplete. In the table there are about 81,000 clones, around 93% of which are singletons. The source material was peripheral blood, sampled 28 days after the second AZD1222 dose. The receptors shown here come from an adult who received the AZD1222 COVID-19 vaccine.

The V gene is TRBV5-1, the J gene TRBJ2-2; D call uncertain. The CDR3 covers 15 residues. Germline V gene data show CDR1 as SGHRS and CDR2 as YFSETQ. Trimming stripped 0 bases from V and 0 bases from J, with 6 bases between. CDR3 loop: CASSLGRANTGELFF. The CDR3 nucleotides are TGCGCCAGCAGCTTGGGACGGGCGAACACCGGGGAGCTGTTTTTT.

The chain links TRBV27 to TRBJ2-2; 12 bases map to TRBD2. V was pared by 6 bases and J by 1 base, with 3 bases of the junction left unmatched. CDR3 length: 16 residues. CDR1 MNHEY and CDR2 SMNVEV come from the germline V gene (reference sequence). The CDR3 is CASSQTSGRNTGELFF. In DNA form, the CDR3 reads TGTGCCAGCAGCCAGACTAGCGGGAGGAACACCGGGGAGCTGTTTTTT.

V is TRBV6-5 and J is TRBJ1-1; D remains ambiguous. The CDR3 consists of 12 residues. CDR1 is MNHEY and CDR2 is SVGAGI in the germline V gene. V was clipped by 7 bases and J by 8 bases, with 14 bases between them. The CDR3 DNA reads as TGTGCCAGCACGTTACCGGGAACCGAAGCTTTCTTT. The encoded protein is CASTLPGTEAFF.

The chain employs TRBV7-9 and TRBJ1-1, with D perhaps TRBD1 (6 bases). This CDR3 is 14 amino acids long. The germline V gene encodes CDR1 SEHNR and CDR2 FQNEAQ (reference sequence). V dropped 0 bases and J dropped 2 bases, with 7 bases sitting between them. In DNA form, the CDR3 reads TGTGCCAGCAGCTTAGCCAGGGGTAACACTGAAGCTTTCTTT. This encodes CASSLARGNTEAFF.

The J gene is TRBJ2-5, the V gene TRBV18; D is perhaps TRBD2 (6 bases). CDR1 is KGHSH, CDR2 LQKENI, per germline. Trimming pared 2 bases from V and 1 base from J, leaving 11 bases between. CDR3 length equals 15 residues. CDR3 protein: CASSPDVGGQETQYF. Written as DNA, the CDR3 is TGTGCCAGCTCACCAGATGTGGGGGGCCAAGAGACCCAGTACTTC.

The gene calls are TRBV28 and TRBJ2-1; 9 nucleotides agree with TRBD2. J lost 8 bases, V lost 8 bases, and 10 bases had no gene match. Germline values: CDR1 MDHEN, CDR2 SYDVKM. The CDR3 runs 14 residues. CDR3 DNA sequence: TGTGCCAGCGTGGGACTAGCTTTAAACCATGAGCAGTTCTTC. Amino acid sequence: CASVGLALNHEQFF.

The gene calls are TRBV6-2 or TRBV6-3 and TRBJ1-2, with no clear D. Trimming cost V 1 base and J 4 bases, with 7 bases left between them. The CDR3 spans 13 residues. Germline CDR1 reads MNHEY; CDR2 reads SVGEGT. This CDR3 is CASSYLGVYGYTF. DNA of the CDR3: TGTGCCAGCAGTTACTTGGGTGTCTATGGCTACACCTTC.

The chain joins TRBV9 to TRBJ2-2, with D unresolved. The CDR3 is 14 amino acids. The V end was cut by 0 bases, the J end by 7 bases, with 10 bases between. Germline V gives CDR1 SGDLS, CDR2 YYNGEE. The DNA of the CDR3 is TGTGCCAGCAGCGTAGATCCGGTTCTCGGGGAGCTGTTTTTT. Translation: CASSVDPVLGELFF. Together with reference TRBV9 and TRBJ2-2, the CDR3 gives the full variable domain: DSGVTQTPKHLITATGQRVTLRCSPRSGDLSVYWYQQSLDQGLQFLIQYYNGEERAKGNILERFSAQQFPDLHSELNLSSLELGDSALYFCASSVDPVLGELFFGEGSRLTVL.

V usage is TRBV2 and J usage is TRBJ2-3; TRBD1 aligns across 7 bases. This CDR3 contains 16 residues. Germline CDR1 SNHLY, CDR2 FYNNEI. The junction had 12 bases not matched to a gene; V was cut back by 8 bases and J by 1 base. The CDR3 here is CASQATGIKGTDTQYF. The CDR3 nucleotides are TGTGCCAGCCAAGCGACAGGGATCAAGGGCACAGATACGCAGTATTTT.

This clone has just one count. J is TRBJ2-1 and V is TRBV4-1; 9 nucleotides agree with TRBD1. The CDR3 runs to 16 residues. The germline V gene encodes CDR1 MGHRA and CDR2 YSYEKL. V dropped 0 bases and J dropped 7; count of bases not matched to a gene: 7. The CDR3 DNA is TGCGCCAGCAGCCAAGAAGGGACAGGGTTGGTTAATGAGCAGTTCTTC. Its translation: CASSQEGTGLVNEQFF.

The chain joins TRBV7-2 to TRBJ1-6; D gene unclear. V shed 1 base and J shed 8 bases, with 6 bases lying between them. Germline lookup yields CDR1 SGHTA and CDR2 FQGNSA. This CDR3 has 13 amino acids. CDR3: CASSLGPDSPLHF. The CDR3 coding sequence is TGTGCCAGCAGCTTAGGGCCGGATTCACCCCTCCACTTT.

The V call is TRBV19, the J call TRBJ2-7; 8 bases are a match to TRBD2. V lost 5 bases to trimming and J lost 0 bases; unmatched junction nucleotides: 6. This CDR3 spans 15 amino acids. CDR1 and CDR2 from the germline V gene are LNHDA and SQIVND (reference sequence). The CDR3 here is CASSVSGSVSYEQYF. The DNA of the CDR3 is TGTGCCAGTAGTGTGAGCGGGAGCGTCTCCTACGAGCAGTACTTC.

The V and J genes are TRBV5-1 and TRBJ2-7, with D hard to call. The CDR3 length is 14 residues. V shed 1 base and J shed 0 bases, with 8 bases lying between them. Germline loops: CDR1 SGHRS, CDR2 YFSETQ. CDR3 coding DNA: TGCGCCAGCAGCTTGTGGACGGACTCCTACGAGCAGTACTTC. This encodes CASSLWTDSYEQYF. Supplemented by reference TRBV5-1 and TRBJ2-7, the full variable domain reads KAGVTQTPRYLIKTRGQQVTLSCSPISGHRSVSWYQQTPGQGLQFLFEYFSETQRNKGNFPGRFSGRQFSNSRSEMNVSTLELGDSALYLCASSLWTDSYEQYFGPGTRLTVT.

CDR3 region: CATSRDSARGTEAFF. CDR3 coding DNA: TGTGCCACCAGCAGAGACTCGGCCAGGGGGACTGAAGCTTTCTTT. The chain links TRBV15 to TRBJ1-1, with 7 bases fitting TRBD1. Germline CDR1 and CDR2: LNHNV and YYDKDF (reference sequence). Trimming at V came to 0 bases and at J to 5 bases, leaving 6 bases not matched to a gene. This CDR3 comprises 15 residues.

The chain has TRBV9 and TRBJ1-5; perhaps TRBD1 as D (5 bases). Trimming removed 5 bases at V and 6 bases at J, with 15 bases between. This CDR3 spans 14 amino acids. CDR1 is SGDLS, CDR2 YYNGEE, per germline. Here the CDR3 reads CASSEGGGSQPQHF. The DNA of the CDR3 is TGTGCCAGCAGTGAAGGCGGGGGGTCTCAGCCCCAGCATTTT.

The chain carries TRBV9 and TRBJ2-2; 11 nucleotides match TRBD2. CDR3 length equals 18 residues. Per the germline V gene, CDR1 is SGDLS and CDR2 is YYNGEE. The V segment lost 0 bases and the J segment 4 bases; nucleotides outside the gene matches: 8. The CDR3 DNA sequence: TGTGCCAGCAGCGTAGTGATAGCGGGAGGGCCGAGCACCGGGGAGCTGTTTTTT. As protein: CASSVVIAGGPSTGELFF. Full variable domain (rest looked up from reference TRBV9 and TRBJ2-2): DSGVTQTPKHLITATGQRVTLRCSPRSGDLSVYWYQQSLDQGLQFLIQYYNGEERAKGNILERFSAQQFPDLHSELNLSSLELGDSALYFCASSVVIAGGPSTGELFFGEGSRLTVL.

The V and J genes are TRBV6-5 and TRBJ1-2; D gene uncertain. The germline V and J ends were trimmed by 6 bases and 0 bases, with 14 bases remaining between them. The CDR3 contains 15 residues. In germline, CDR1 is MNHEY, CDR2 SVGAGI. In DNA, the CDR3 is TGTGCCAGCAGACTAACCAGCGATCCTAACTATGGCTACACCTTC. This encodes CASRLTSDPNYGYTF.

This chain joins TRBV19 and TRBJ2-7; D not certain. CDR3 length equals 13 residues. CDR1 is LNHDA and CDR2 is SQIVND in the germline V gene (reference sequence). The ends were cut back, 2 bases at V and 0 bases at J, with 5 bases in the middle. CDR3 sequence: CASSIQHSYEQYF. In nucleotides, the CDR3 is TGTGCCAGTAGTATACAACACTCCTACGAGCAGTACTTC.

The chain has TRBV7-2 and TRBJ2-6; D may be TRBD1 (6 bases). The CDR3 is made up of 15 amino acids. V was cut by 6 bases and J by 0 bases, with 9 bases left in between. Germline V lookup: CDR1 SGHTA, CDR2 FQGNSA. The CDR3 DNA follows: TGTGCCAGCAGAGGGGGAGTCTCTGGGGCCAACGTCCTGACTTTC. Translation: CASRGGVSGANVLTF. Full variable domain (missing parts from reference TRBV7-2 and TRBJ2-6): GAGVSQSPSNKVTEKGKDVELRCDPISGHTALYWYRQSLGQGLEFLIYFQGNSAPDKSGLPSDRFSAERTGGSVSTLTIQRTQQEDSAVYLCASRGGVSGANVLTFGAGSRLTVL.

The chain has TRBV20-1 and TRBJ2-1, with 9 nucleotides matching TRBD1. Trimming at V came to 3 bases and at J to 5 bases, leaving 5 bases not matched to a gene. This CDR3 is built from 14 residues. Germline V gives CDR1 DFQATT, CDR2 SNEGSKA (reference sequence). The CDR3 DNA reads as TGCAGTGCTAGTCAGGGGACAGGGCACAATGAGCAGTTCTTC. Translated, it gives CSASQGTGHNEQFF.

The rearrangement links TRBV27 to TRBJ2-5, with 14 bases identical to TRBD2. V trimming: 6 bases; J trimming: 4 bases; junction bases outside the gene matches: 4. Germline V gene sequence: CDR1 MNHEY, CDR2 SMNVEV (reference sequence). The CDR3 has 15 residues. For the CDR3, the DNA is TGTGCCAGCAGCCGTGGACTAGCGGGAGGAGAGACCCAGTACTTC. Encoded protein: CASSRGLAGGETQYF.

The V call is TRBV5-4, the J call TRBJ1-2, with 10 bases matching TRBD1. The CDR3 has 15 residues. CDR1 is SGHNT and CDR2 is YYREEE in the germline V gene (reference sequence). J lost 3 bases, V lost 4 bases, and 6 bases had no gene match. The CDR3 loop reads CASSTRDRGDYGYTF. CDR3 nucleotide sequence: TGTGCCAGCAGCACCCGGGACAGGGGTGACTATGGCTACACCTTC.